The 19 T cell receptor beta chains below were found in one sample sequenced in a study of T cells in Graves' hyperthyroidism and ophthalmopathy. RNA transcripts provided the source from which TCR beta CDR3 regions were amplified. HTBI primers were used for first-round RT-PCR of the TCR CDR3. TCRdb re-called the multiplex PCR reads through MiXCR, storing one row per CDR3 protein. Here the sample spans some 350,000 distinct CDR3 sequences, approximately 16% being singletons. The sample was blood. These receptors were collected from a woman aged 55-70 years with Graves' ophthalmopathy.

Comment on this clonotype: A read error is possible here, since a much larger clone lies one base away. V gene TRBV6-5 combines with J gene TRBJ2-5; D gene uncertain. CDR1 is MNHEY and CDR2 is SVGAGI in the germline V gene. The germline V and J ends were trimmed by 0 bases and 10 bases, with 15 bases remaining between them. The CDR3 has 14 amino acids. CDR3 nucleotides: TGTGCCAGCAGTTACTCCTTCGTGGCAGGAGACCAGTACTTC. Translation: CASSYSFVAGDQYF.

This clonotype was seen more than once but under ten times. This chain connects TRBV28 to TRBJ2-7; TRBD2 matches 8 bases. V lost 5 bases and J lost 7; bases outside the gene matches: 10. This CDR3 has 14 residues. The V gene's germline CDR1 is MDHEN and CDR2 SYDVKM. CDR3 loop: CASSLEREKWEQYF. As DNA, the CDR3 is TGTGCCAGCAGTCTCGAGCGGGAGAAGTGGGAGCAGTACTTC.

This clonotype was detected ten times or more. The V and J genes are TRBV28 and TRBJ1-5; D not resolved. Between the trimmed V and J ends, which lost 7 bases and 7 bases, there was a span of 14 bases. Germline V CDR1 and CDR2: MDHEN, SYDVKM. This CDR3 region has 13 residues. DNA of the CDR3: TGTGCCAGCACCACCGGGAGAAACCAGCCCCAGCATTTT. This translates into CASTTGRNQPQHF.

V usage is TRBV20-1 and J usage is TRBJ2-7; TRBD2 matches 10 bases. V was clipped by 6 bases and J by 2 bases; unmatched bases: 10. The length of the CDR3 is 15 residues. CDR1 DFQATT and CDR2 SNEGSKA come from the germline V gene (reference sequence). CDR3 residues: CSAKSPGLATYEQYF. In DNA, the CDR3 is TGCAGTGCCAAGAGCCCGGGACTAGCGACCTACGAGCAGTACTTC.

The CDR3 nucleotides are TGTGCCAGCACAGAACAGGCCCTGTCCTACGAGCAGTACTTC. It encodes CASTEQALSYEQYF. The chain couples TRBV2 to TRBJ2-7, with D possibly matching TRBD1 (5 bases). The CDR3 sequence is 14 residues long. Per germline, CDR1 SNHLY and CDR2 FYNNEI. With 7 bases removed from V and 1 base from J, the gap between germline ends came to 14 bases.

This clonotype appeared many times. The chain carries TRBV24-1 and TRBJ2-2; D is undetermined. Trimming cost V 0 bases and J 8 bases, with 9 bases left between them. From germline, CDR1 is KGHDR and CDR2 SFDVKD. The CDR3 runs to 14 residues. The DNA of the CDR3 is TGTGCCACCAGTGATTTGGCACGACCTGGGGAGCTGTTTTTT. Protein product: CATSDLARPGELFF.

This clonotype showed up many times. The chain combines TRBV20-1 with TRBJ2-7, with D perhaps matching TRBD2 (6 bases). Trimming left V 3 bases short and J 0 bases short, with 12 bases between. The CDR3 loop spans 14 amino acids. CDR1 is DFQATT, CDR2 SNEGSKA, per germline (reference sequence). Here the CDR3 DNA reads TGCAGTGCTAGTACGTGGGAGGACTCCTACGAGCAGTACTTC. This gives the protein CSASTWEDSYEQYF.

The CDR3 nucleotides are TGCGCCAGCAGCTTGGAAGGGGCAGGGAGTAGTGGCTACACCTTC. Translating gives CASSLEGAGSSGYTF. V gene TRBV5-1 combines with J gene TRBJ1-2; possibly TRBD1 for D (5 bases). The germline gives CDR1 SGHRS, CDR2 YFSETQ. The CDR3 covers 15 residues. The germline V and J ends were trimmed by 0 bases and 7 bases, with 16 bases remaining between them.

V is TRBV20-1 and J is TRBJ2-7; weak D call: TRBD2 (6 bases). V shed 1 base and J shed 3 bases, with 13 bases lying between them. This CDR3 is 14 amino acids long. Per the germline V gene, CDR1 is DFQATT and CDR2 is SNEGSKA (reference sequence). The CDR3 region has the DNA TGCAGTGCTAGAGTAGTGGGAGGAGGCTACGAGCAGTACTTC. This codes for CSARVVGGGYEQYF.

This clonotype showed up just a few times. The chain recombines TRBV28 with TRBJ1-5; D is unresolved. Trimming removed 5 bases from V and 2 bases from J, with 10 bases in between. Germline V CDR1 and CDR2: MDHEN, SYDVKM. The CDR3 spans 14 residues. The DNA of the CDR3 is TGTGCCAGCAGTGGGAGGGATGGCAATCAGCCCCAGCATTTT. Translating it yields CASSGRDGNQPQHF.

This clonotype was counted ten times or more. This rearrangement joins TRBV7-3 to TRBJ2-7, with TRBD2 matching 13 bases. Germline-derived CDR1 and CDR2 are SGHTA and FQGTGA. Trimming at V came to 5 bases and at J to 2 bases, leaving 3 bases not matched to a gene. The CDR3 is 15 amino acids. The chain's CDR3 is CASSIGTSGTYEQYF. The CDR3 nucleotides are TGTGCCAGCAGCATTGGGACTAGCGGGACCTACGAGCAGTACTTC.

This clonotype was detected many times. The chain links TRBV2 to TRBJ2-6, with a weak D call TRBD2 (5 bases). Per the germline V gene, CDR1 is SNHLY and CDR2 is FYNNEI. The CDR3 is 19 residues long. Between the trimmed V and J ends, which lost 1 base and 0 bases, there was a span of 16 bases. The CDR3 sequence: CASSEGVRGPVSGANVLTF. In DNA, the CDR3 is TGTGCCAGCAGTGAAGGGGTCCGCGGGCCGGTCTCTGGGGCCAACGTCCTGACTTTC.

The J gene is TRBJ2-2, the V gene TRBV5-1, with 8 bases identical to TRBD1. The V gene end was trimmed by 2 bases and the J gene end by 9 bases; junction bases not matched to a gene: 9. The CDR3 has 15 amino acids. From germline, CDR1 is SGHRS and CDR2 YFSETQ. The CDR3 loop is CASSFTGGSFWELFF. CDR3 bases: TGCGCCAGCAGCTTTACAGGGGGGTCCTTTTGGGAGCTGTTTTTT.

This chain connects TRBV3-1 to TRBJ2-3; D unresolved. The ends were cut back, 5 bases at V and 1 base at J, with 22 bases in the middle. Germline V gene lookup returns CDR1 LGHDT and CDR2 YNNKEL (reference sequence). The CDR3 covers 18 residues. In nucleotides, the CDR3 is TGTGCCAGCAGCAATTTTGCCCCACTACCTTCTGGCACAGATACGCAGTATTTT. Residues: CASSNFAPLPSGTDTQYF.

The V and J genes are TRBV29-1 and TRBJ2-5; perhaps TRBD2 as D (6 bases). CDR1 is SQVTM and CDR2 is ANQGSEA in the germline V gene. Trimming shortened V by 6 bases and J by 3 bases, and 11 bases separated the two germline ends. This CDR3 contains 12 residues. The CDR3 region has the DNA TGCAGCGTACTAGCCGCCAAAGAGACCCAGTACTTC. It specifies CSVLAAKETQYF.

The genes are TRBV19 and TRBJ2-3; TRBD1 is a possible D gene (5 bases). From germline, CDR1 is LNHDA and CDR2 SQIVND (reference sequence). CDR3 length equals 14 residues. The V end lost 3 bases, the J end lost 6 bases, and 13 bases lay between the germline ends. CDR3 DNA sequence: TGTGCCAGTAGTATCTGGCAGGGTGACGATACGCAGTATTTT. Encoded protein: CASSIWQGDDTQYF. Complete variable domain (other parts from reference TRBV19 and TRBJ2-3): DGGITQSPKYLFRKEGQNVTLSCEQNLNHDAMYWYRQDPGQGLRLIYYSQIVNDFQKGDIAEGYSVSREKKESFPLTVTSAQKNPTAFYLCASSIWQGDDTQYFGPGTRLTVL.

Notes on this clonotype: A clone one base away is much larger, so this may be a read error. The CDR3 carries no conserved terminal phenylalanine or tryptophan, so it likely arises from a read error. V is TRBV20-1 and J is TRBJ2-1; a weak D match, TRBD2 (6 bases). V dropped 5 bases and J dropped 5 bases, with 19 bases sitting between them. Per germline, CDR1 DFQATT and CDR2 SNEGSKA (reference sequence). The CDR3 sequence is 15 residues long. CDR3 nucleotides: TGCAGTGCTGAAGGTGGACTAACCCCAAACAATGAGCAGTTCCTC. Amino acid sequence: CSAEGGLTPNNEQFL.

This clonotype was seen more than once but under ten times. The V and J genes are TRBV12-3 or TRBV12-4 and TRBJ2-6, with D uncertain. The V end was cut by 5 bases, the J end by 0 bases, with 20 bases between. This CDR3 comprises 19 residues. The CDR3 nucleotides are TGTGCCAGCAGTCTCTCCTTGGGCAGGATTATCTCTGGGGCCAACGTCCTGACTTTC. Its translation is CASSLSLGRIISGANVLTF.

This clonotype was counted ten times or more. This chain links TRBV28 with TRBJ2-1, with unresolved D. The CDR3 sequence is 13 residues long. CDR1 is MDHEN and CDR2 is SYDVKM in the germline V gene. V was cut by 3 bases and J by 6 bases, with 9 bases left in between. For the CDR3, the DNA is TGTGCCAGCAGTTTCTTCGCTAGCAATGAGCAGTTCTTC. Protein sequence: CASSFFASNEQFF.